This entry lists 5 T cell receptor beta chains sequenced from one sample in a study of neurological immune-mediated disorders. MiXCR, applied by TCRdb to the 5' RACE reads, yields one record per CDR3 protein. Among 75,000 to 85,000 distinct CDR3 sequences, under 20% were seen once, and the ten largest hold roughly 14%. Sequencing was done on a sample of PBMCs. These receptors were collected from a woman in her thirties or forties in good health.

This clonotype was seen ten or more times. The gene calls are TRBV12-3 or TRBV12-4 and TRBJ1-6, with D possibly matching TRBD1 (5 bases). There are 13 residues in the CDR3. Trimming stripped 3 bases from V and 10 bases from J, with 10 bases between. This CDR3 is CASSFRGESPLHF. In nucleotides, the CDR3 is TGTGCCAGCAGTTTTAGGGGAGAATCACCCCTCCACTTT.

Many counts were recorded for this clonotype. The chain carries TRBV10-3 and TRBJ2-2; TRBD2 matches at 9 bases. Trimming removed 4 bases from V and 6 bases from J; junction bases left unmatched: 0. This CDR3 is 13 amino acids long. Germline V gene lookup returns CDR1 ENHRY and CDR2 SYGVKD. CDR3 in amino acids: CAISGGGAGELFF. The CDR3, as DNA: TGTGCCATCAGTGGCGGGGGGGCCGGGGAGCTGTTTTTT.

This clonotype showed up many times. Written as DNA, the CDR3 is TGTGCCATCACCGCGGGGGCCGGCACCGGGGAGCTGTTTTTT. Its translation is CAITAGAGTGELFF. The chain employs TRBV10-3 and TRBJ2-2, with D maybe TRBD2 (7 bases). This CDR3 contains 14 residues. In germline, CDR1 is ENHRY, CDR2 SYGVKD. The V end was cut by 7 bases, the J end by 4 bases, with 13 bases between.

This clonotype was found many times. The chain links TRBV14 to TRBJ2-4; TRBD2 might be the D (6 bases). V was trimmed by 7 bases and J by 4 bases, leaving 14 bases between them. Germline CDR1 and CDR2: SGHDN and FVKESK. This CDR3 is 14 amino acids long. The DNA for the CDR3 is TGTGCCAGCAAGGGGACTCTGTCGAAAAACATTCAGTACTTC. Its translation: CASKGTLSKNIQYF.

At least ten counts were recorded for this clonotype. The V call is TRBV6-2 or TRBV6-3, the J call TRBJ2-2; D uncertain. CDR3 length: 16 amino acids. V was trimmed by 0 bases and J by 4 bases, leaving 12 bases between them. The germline V gene encodes CDR1 MNHEY and CDR2 SVGEGT. The CDR3 region is CASSYSEGTPTGELFF. CDR3 DNA: TGTGCCAGCAGTTACTCTGAAGGAACACCCACCGGGGAGCTGTTTTTT.